The rows below give T cell receptor beta chains drawn from one sample of a study of neurological immune-mediated disorders. TCRdb itself ran the 5' RACE reads through MiXCR, one entry per CDR3 protein. The sample holds some 25,000 distinct CDR3 sequences, approximately 7% seen once. The specimen sequenced was PBMCs. These TCRs come from a middle-aged woman in good health. CDR3s leave out the opening cysteine and the closing phenylalanine or tryptophan. Fields, in order: J gene, D gene, CDR3 length, V gene, CDR3 protein. A D gene is named only where the DNA matches it firmly.

>TRBJ2-1|-|13|TRBV13
ASNALAAPNNEQF
>TRBJ2-2|-|12|TRBV21-1
ASSATYPGGELF
>TRBJ2-7|-|13|TRBV28
ASSFLGADWDEQY
>TRBJ2-7|TRBD2|12|TRBV10-3
AIRPLAGVGEQY
>TRBJ2-7|TRBD2|13|TRBV7-2
ASSLGGRADHEQY
>TRBJ2-5|TRBD2|14|TRBV20-1
SARILRTSGQETQY
>TRBJ1-5|-|13|TRBV7-8
ASSLDGQGYQPQH
>TRBJ2-5|TRBD2|15|TRBV18
ASSPLGTSGGQETQY
>TRBJ2-7|TRBD2|16|TRBV7-2
ASSLEQAWTSGSYEQY
>TRBJ2-5|TRBD2|14|TRBV20-1
SASIFSGKSQETQY
>TRBJ2-3|TRBD2|12|TRBV20-1
SAPAGGTTDTQY
>TRBJ2-5|TRBD2|13|TRBV20-1
SASLGLAGGETQY
>TRBJ2-7|TRBD1|14|TRBV12-3/TRBV12-4
ASSGPRDRRPYEQY
>TRBJ2-7|-|12|TRBV4-1
ASSQGGTTYEQY
>TRBJ1-4|-|12|TRBV20-1
SARGLGGDEKLF
>TRBJ2-1|-|9|TRBV7-9
ASSLGREQF
>TRBJ2-2|-|12|TRBV20-1
SARDRPSSGELF
>TRBJ1-1|-|11|TRBV29-1
SVDSQGKAEAF
>TRBJ2-2|TRBD2|13|TRBV20-1
SARSGGSEGGELF
>TRBJ2-6|TRBD1|15|TRBV6-5
ASSIGTVYSGANVLT
>TRBJ2-3|-|13|TRBV10-3
AIRPSLRFRDTQY
>TRBJ2-7|-|10|TRBV29-1
SAIDSAYEQY
>TRBJ2-5|-|13|TRBV5-1
ASSLQDREGETQY
>TRBJ2-7|TRBD2|14|TRBV7-2
ASSSTSGRAFYEQY
>TRBJ2-1|-|13|TRBV7-7
ASSLDGGPIDEQF
>TRBJ1-4|-|10|TRBV7-6
ASSLVAEKLF
>TRBJ2-3|TRBD2|13|TRBV6-1
ASRAAGVPSDTQY
>TRBJ1-2|-|12|TRBV24-1
ATSPEGRNYGYT
>TRBJ2-4|-|14|TRBV28
ASSLLAISAKNIQY
>TRBJ2-6|-|15|TRBV19
ASSPPSGRSGANVLT
>TRBJ2-1|TRBD2|13|TRBV27
ASRGLAGGTNEQF
>TRBJ1-1|-|13|TRBV10-3
AISGGRGRNAEAF
>TRBJ2-6|-|11|TRBV5-1
ASSLFGANVLT
>TRBJ1-2|-|10|TRBV6-5
AARKINYGYT
>TRBJ1-4|TRBD1|13|TRBV3-1
ASTLSGGQGQKLF
>TRBJ2-1|TRBD2|15|TRBV20-1
SASGGASGRSYNEQF
>TRBJ2-1|TRBD2|18|TRBV20-1
SARQIGTSGSRSPYNEQF
>TRBJ2-7|TRBD2|13|TRBV7-2
ASSFRLAGALEQY
>TRBJ2-6|TRBD1|12|TRBV6-6
ASLFRDRGYVLT
>TRBJ2-5|TRBD2|16|TRBV4-3
ASSQDFRASGSSETQY
>TRBJ2-1|TRBD1|13|TRBV15
ATSRGQGAVNEQF
>TRBJ1-1|-|15|TRBV7-2
ASSLVPVNRANTEAF